The 25 T cell receptor beta chains reported below all come from one sample, sequenced in a study of cytotoxic CD8 clonotypes in ibrutinib-treated CLL. Clones were sequenced by immunoSEQ multiplex PCR, and TCRdb holds only the in-frame ones, with some missing. The table lists 9,500 to 15,000 clones, around 68% of them singletons. The sequencing used PBMCs, collected before ibrutinib treatment. The receptors derive from a human donor with chronic lymphocytic leukemia.

The rearrangement uses TRBV7-2 and TRBJ1-2; TRBD1 might be the D (5 bases). Deletions cut 5 bases from V and 6 bases from J, with 16 bases between. Germline V gives CDR1 SGHTA, CDR2 FQGNSA. The CDR3 runs to 14 residues. This chain's CDR3 is CASSLLGGSDGYTF. The CDR3 region has the DNA TGTGCCAGCAGCCTACTCGGGGGGTCTGATGGCTACACCTTC.

The genes are TRBV7-2 and TRBJ2-3; perhaps TRBD1 as D (5 bases). This CDR3 contains 13 residues. Germline-derived CDR1 and CDR2 are SGHTA and FQGNSA. V was shortened by 6 bases and J by 4 bases, with 11 bases between the two germline ends. CDR3 amino acids: CASSQGVSDTQYF. The DNA for the CDR3 is TGTGCCAGCAGTCAAGGGGTTTCAGATACGCAGTATTTT.

The rearrangement uses TRBV4-3 and TRBJ2-7, with TRBD2 as a possible D gene (5 bases). V was pared by 0 bases and J by 1 base, with 10 bases between. This CDR3 spans 15 amino acids. Looked up from germline, CDR1 is LGHNA and CDR2 is YSLEER. CDR3 DNA sequence: TGCGCCAGCAGCCAAGACGGCGGGTCTTCCTACGAGCAGTACTTC. This sequence encodes CASSQDGGSSYEQYF.

The table lists this clone with a few counts. The chain carries TRBV10-1 and TRBJ2-1; D possibly matches TRBD1 or TRBD2 (5 bases each). Trimming left V 8 bases short and J 3 bases short, with 5 bases between. Per germline, CDR1 WNHNN and CDR2 SYGVQD (reference sequence). This CDR3 is built from 11 residues. DNA of the CDR3: TGCGCCAGCGGGGGCTACAATGAGCAGTTCTTC. Translating it yields CASGGYNEQFF.

The rearrangement joins TRBV6-5 to TRBJ1-2; 8 nucleotides line up with TRBD1. Trimming took 5 bases from V and 7 from J; bases not matched to a gene: 3. CDR3 length equals 12 residues. From germline, CDR1 is MNHEY and CDR2 SVGAGI. This chain's CDR3 is CASSQGAGGYTF. In nucleotides, the CDR3 is TGTGCCAGCAGTCAGGGGGCTGGTGGCTACACCTTC.

This rearrangement joins TRBV28 to TRBJ2-7; TRBD1 agrees at 9 bases. The CDR3 runs 14 residues. The junction had 12 bases not matched to a gene; V was cut back by 10 bases and J by 5 bases. Germline-derived CDR1 and CDR2 are MDHEN and SYDVKM. DNA of the CDR3: TGTGCCACGGGGTCCGGACAGGGGATCGACGAGCAGTACTTC. Its protein product is CATGSGQGIDEQYF. Complete variable domain (other parts from reference TRBV28 and TRBJ2-7): DVKVTQSSRYLVKRTGEKVFLECVQDMDHENMFWYRQDPGLGLRLIYFSYDVKMKEKGDIPEGYSVSREKKERFSLILESASTNQTSMYLCATGSGQGIDEQYFGPGTRLTVT.

The rearrangement uses TRBV5-1 and TRBJ1-3; D gene uncertain. CDR1 SGHRS and CDR2 YFSETQ come from the germline V gene. The length of the CDR3 is 14 residues. The V gene lost 2 bases and the J gene lost 4 bases, with 10 bases spanning the gap. CDR3 DNA sequence: TGCGCCAGCAGCTTAGGGAGTACCGGAAACACCATATATTTT. Its protein product is CASSLGSTGNTIYF.

The chain couples TRBV30 to TRBJ1-1; D remains unclear. With 5 bases removed from V and 0 bases from J, the gap between germline ends came to 13 bases. Germline V gene lookup returns CDR1 GTSNPN and CDR2 SVGIG (reference sequence). This CDR3 comprises 14 residues. The CDR3 spells CAWVKHGMNTEAFF. In nucleotides, the CDR3 is TGTGCCTGGGTCAAACATGGGATGAACACTGAAGCTTTCTTT.

This chain joins TRBV7-8 and TRBJ2-4; 7 bases are a match to TRBD1. With 10 bases clipped from V and 6 bases from J, the junction kept 18 bases outside the gene matches. This CDR3 is 16 amino acids long. The V gene's germline CDR1 is SGHVS and CDR2 FQNEAQ. CDR3 DNA sequence: TGTGCCACCCATAGGGCTAGGACAGGTCGTGGAAACATTCAGTACTTC. Its translation is CATHRARTGRGNIQYF.

In DNA form, the CDR3 reads TGTGCCAGCAGCTTAGCTGGGGGCTACACCTTC. It yields the protein CASSLAGGYTF. The V call is TRBV7-2, the J call TRBJ1-2; the D is unclear. This CDR3 has 11 amino acids. In germline, CDR1 is SGHTA, CDR2 FQGNSA. Trimming left V 0 bases short and J 8 bases short, with 4 bases between.

The V and J genes are TRBV15 and TRBJ2-2, with a tentative D call TRBD2 (6 bases). Deletions cut 7 bases from V and 7 bases from J, with 10 bases between. Germline CDR1 reads LNHNV; CDR2 reads YYDKDF (reference sequence). This CDR3 contains 12 residues. CDR3 DNA sequence: TGTGCCACCAACTGGGGGGTCGGGGAGCTGTTTTTT. It is translated as CATNWGVGELFF.

The chain carries TRBV5-1 and TRBJ1-1, with D perhaps TRBD1 (5 bases). V lost 1 base and J 1 base, leaving 5 bases between the germline ends. CDR1 is SGHRS, CDR2 YFSETQ, per germline. The CDR3 is made up of 13 amino acids. DNA of the CDR3: TGCGCCAGCAGCTTGACAGGGAACACTGAAGCTTTCTTT. It specifies CASSLTGNTEAFF.

CDR3 sequence: CASMKQGGRYEQYF. The DNA of the CDR3 is TGTGCCAGCATGAAGCAAGGGGGCAGGTACGAGCAGTACTTC. This chain links TRBV6-1 with TRBJ2-7; TRBD1 agrees at 7 bases. This CDR3 has 14 amino acids. Germline V gene sequence: CDR1 MNHNS, CDR2 SASEGT. V gave up 7 bases and J gave up 4 bases; unmatched junction bases: 10.

V and J are TRBV7-8 and TRBJ1-5; 8 nucleotides agree with TRBD1. The CDR3 contains 18 residues. The germline CDR1 and CDR2 sequences are SGHVS and FQNEAQ. With V trimmed by 5 bases and J by 2 bases, 14 bases remained unmatched. CDR3: CASSPLQDRVWGNQPQHF. The CDR3 DNA sequence: TGTGCCAGCAGCCCGTTACAGGACAGGGTGTGGGGCAATCAGCCCCAGCATTTT.

In this sample, this clone turned up a few times. This chain joins TRBV11-3 and TRBJ2-7, with D unclear. The CDR3 sequence is 13 residues long. CDR1 and CDR2 (germline): SGHNT, YENEEA. The V gene lost 1 base and the J gene lost 2 bases, with 6 bases spanning the gap. CDR3 residues: CASSLGRPYEQYF. In DNA form, the CDR3 reads TGTGCCAGCAGCTTAGGGCGACCCTACGAGCAGTACTTC.

Concerning this clone itself: Compared with germline, one end of the junction differs, possibly owing to a read error. The sample holds other DNA sequences that translate to the same CDR3. This chain links TRBV7-9 with TRBJ1-2; D gene unclear. Per the germline V gene, CDR1 is SEHNR and CDR2 is FQNEAQ (reference sequence). CDR3 size: 13 residues. CDR3 amino acids: CASSFSFNYGYTF. In nucleotides, the CDR3 is TGCGCCAGCAGCTTTAGTTTTAACTATGGCTACACCTTC.

This sequence joins TRBV19 and TRBJ2-5; 8 bases map to TRBD2. V shed 6 bases and J 2 bases; nucleotides not matched to a gene: 2. The germline CDR1 and CDR2 sequences are LNHDA and SQIVND (reference sequence). The CDR3 runs 13 residues. The CDR3 bases are TGTGCCAGTAGCGCTAGCGGGCAAGAGACCCAGTACTTC. Its translation: CASSASGQETQYF.

The chain recombines TRBV5-1 with TRBJ1-5, with TRBD1 as a possible D gene (6 bases). The CDR3 runs to 15 residues. V lost 0 bases and J 6 bases, leaving 13 bases between the germline ends. Germline V gene sequence: CDR1 SGHRS, CDR2 YFSETQ. The CDR3 region has the DNA TGCGCCAGCAGCTTGGCAGGGGCCCCGGGTCAGCCCCAGCATTTT. It encodes CASSLAGAPGQPQHF. The whole variable domain, remainder taken from reference TRBV5-1 and TRBJ1-5, is KAGVTQTPRYLIKTRGQQVTLSCSPISGHRSVSWYQQTPGQGLQFLFEYFSETQRNKGNFPGRFSGRQFSNSRSEMNVSTLELGDSALYLCASSLAGAPGQPQHFGDGTRLSIL.

V is TRBV4-1 and J is TRBJ2-2; TRBD2 matches at 15 bases. Germline V gene lookup returns CDR1 MGHRA and CDR2 YSYEKL. This CDR3 spans 17 amino acids. J lost 6 bases, V lost 5 bases, and 7 bases had no gene match. CDR3 loop: CASSLRTSGGAPGELFF. CDR3 bases: TGCGCCAGCAGCTTACGGACTAGCGGGGGGGCGCCCGGGGAGCTGTTTTTT.

This chain joins TRBV6-1 and TRBJ2-4; D unclear. The germline V gene encodes CDR1 MNHNS and CDR2 SASEGT. This CDR3 contains 15 residues. The V end was cut by 8 bases, the J end by 1 base, with 15 bases between. The DNA for the CDR3 is TGTGCCAGCCTATCCCCCAACGGGGCCAAAAACATTCAGTACTTC. The encoded protein is CASLSPNGAKNIQYF.

This chain connects TRBV30 to TRBJ2-1, with D possibly being TRBD1 (6 bases). Trimming removed 5 bases at V and 3 bases at J, with 11 bases between. This CDR3 comprises 13 residues. The germline V gene has CDR1 GTSNPN and CDR2 SVGIG (reference sequence). This chain's CDR3 is CAWRGRGYNEQFF. The CDR3 coding sequence is TGTGCCTGGCGGGGCAGGGGCTACAATGAGCAGTTCTTC.

V usage is TRBV7-8 and J usage is TRBJ1-2; D not resolved. Germline V CDR1 and CDR2: SGHVS, FQNEAQ. CDR3 length: 13 residues. V lost 0 bases, J lost 6 bases, and 8 bases lay in between. CDR3 coding DNA: TGTGCCAGCAGCTTAGCGGGAAGCAATGGCTACACCTTC. Residues: CASSLAGSNGYTF.

The chain recombines TRBV6-1 with TRBJ2-3, with D tentatively TRBD1 or TRBD2 (7 bases each). V was clipped by 4 bases and J by 1 base, with 12 bases between them. CDR3 size: 15 residues. Germline CDR1 MNHNS, CDR2 SASEGT. CDR3: CASSVPGGGTDTQYF. The DNA of the CDR3 is TGTGCCAGCAGTGTCCCAGGGGGGGGCACAGATACGCAGTATTTT.

This clone was seen only a few times. The J gene is TRBJ2-3, the V gene TRBV19; 7 nucleotides line up with TRBD2. CDR3 length: 15 residues. CDR1 is LNHDA and CDR2 is SQIVND in the germline V gene (reference sequence). The CDR3 nucleotides read TGTGCGACTCGGGACTACTCTCCCTCCGCAGATACGCAGTATTTT. Translation: CATRDYSPSADTQYF.

A single count supports this clone. V and J are TRBV13 and TRBJ1-2, with D unresolved. Trimming pared 5 bases from V and 2 bases from J, leaving 9 bases between. Per the germline V gene, CDR1 is PRHDT and CDR2 is FYEKMQ (reference sequence). The CDR3 loop spans 13 amino acids. The CDR3 loop reads CASSPGANYGYTF. In DNA form, the CDR3 reads TGTGCCAGCAGCCCAGGAGCCAACTATGGCTACACCTTC.